Below, 9 T cell receptor beta chains from the same sample are listed, as sequenced in a study of cytomegalovirus exposure and HLA in healthy donors. This PCR relied on a set of 60 Vbeta primers and 13 Jbeta primers. Clones were sequenced by immunoSEQ multiplex PCR, and TCRdb holds only the in-frame ones, with some missing. The table shows under 300,000 clones, with about 66% occurring only once. Input material: PBMCs. These TCRs come from a female donor in good health and CMV-seronegative.

This clone was seen a few times. The sample carries other DNA sequences with the same CDR3. The V call is TRBV18, the J call TRBJ1-2; TRBD1 agrees at 7 bases. The CDR3 consists of 13 residues. The J segment lost 2 bases and the V segment lost 6 bases, leaving 3 bases of the junction unmatched. CDR1 KGHSH and CDR2 LQKENI come from the germline V gene. Here the CDR3 reads CASSPGQNYGYTF. CDR3 nucleotide sequence: TGTGCCAGCTCGCCGGGACAGAACTATGGCTACACCTTC.

This clone was recorded a few times. The chain combines TRBV5-4 with TRBJ2-1; the D gene is possibly TRBD2 (5 bases). This CDR3 contains 13 residues. V gave up 4 bases and J gave up 13 bases, with 18 bases separating them. Germline CDR1 and CDR2: SGHNT and YYREEE (reference sequence). Here the CDR3 DNA reads TGTGCCAGCAGCCGAGGGTCCCAAGAGACCCAGTTCTTC. It codes for CASSRGSQETQFF.

Remarks on this clone: Given the absence of the conserved phenylalanine or tryptophan at the CDR3 end, a read error is likely. The chain is built from TRBV27 and TRBJ1-1; the D gene is possibly TRBD1 (5 bases). CDR1 and CDR2 (germline): MNHEY, SMNVEV (reference sequence). The CDR3 has 15 residues. V was shortened by 8 bases and J by 4 bases, with 20 bases between the two germline ends. The CDR3 DNA is TGTGCCAGCGGGAGGGGCACCCGAGGGAGCACTGAAGCTTTCCTT. This sequence encodes CASGRGTRGSTEAFL.

The chain couples TRBV6-6 to TRBJ2-7; TRBD2 agrees at 9 bases. V trimming: 5 bases; J trimming: 2 bases; junction bases outside the gene matches: 7. CDR1 is MNHNY and CDR2 is SVGAGI in the germline V gene (reference sequence). The CDR3 contains 15 residues. Here the CDR3 reads CASSNGLARAYEQYF. DNA of the CDR3: TGTGCCAGCAGTAACGGACTAGCGAGGGCCTACGAGCAGTACTTC.

This clone appeared once. V gene TRBV28 combines with J gene TRBJ1-3; D is undetermined. With 5 bases removed from V and 0 bases from J, the gap between germline ends came to 17 bases. Germline CDR1 reads MDHEN; CDR2 reads SYDVKM. The CDR3 has 17 amino acids. The CDR3: CASSPPVRASSGNTIYF. The CDR3 DNA reads as TGTGCCAGCAGTCCGCCGGTGAGGGCCAGCTCTGGAAACACCATATATTTT. The full variable domain, rest sourced from reference TRBV28 and TRBJ1-3, is DVKVTQSSRYLVKRTGEKVFLECVQDMDHENMFWYRQDPGLGLRLIYFSYDVKMKEKGDIPEGYSVSREKKERFSLILESASTNQTSMYLCASSPPVRASSGNTIYFGEGSWLTVV.

Of note for this clone: At the DNA level, this CDR3 is encoded by other sequences in the same sample as well. The CDR3 sequence is CASSLSGANVLTF. DNA for the CDR3: TGTGCCAGCAGTCTCTCTGGGGCCAACGTCCTGACTTTC. The chain recombines TRBV6-5 with TRBJ2-6; D is ambiguous. The germline gives CDR1 MNHEY, CDR2 SVGAGI. The CDR3 loop spans 13 amino acids. Trimming took off 5 bases at V and 0 bases at J, with 2 bases between the two ends.

This clone was picked up one time. This chain links TRBV19 with TRBJ2-2, with 8 bases lining up with TRBD1. Germline V lookup: CDR1 LNHDA, CDR2 SQIVND (reference sequence). The CDR3 consists of 16 residues. The junction had 5 bases not matched to a gene; V was cut back by 1 base and J by 4 bases. This chain's CDR3 is CASSIGPQGATGELFF. The CDR3 nucleotides are TGTGCCAGTAGTATAGGTCCCCAGGGGGCCACCGGGGAGCTGTTTTTT.

The chain couples TRBV11-1 to TRBJ2-1; TRBD2 might be the D (6 bases). Per germline, CDR1 SGHAT and CDR2 FQDESV (reference sequence). CDR3 length: 14 residues. Trimming removed 3 bases from V and 3 bases from J, with 9 bases in between. The chain's CDR3 is CASSFSRGYNEQFF. DNA for the CDR3: TGTGCCAGCAGCTTCTCGCGGGGCTACAATGAGCAGTTCTTC.

The chain is built from TRBV4-2 and TRBJ2-3; TRBD2 agrees at 8 bases. The length of the CDR3 is 19 residues. Germline CDR1 LGHNA, CDR2 YNFKEQ. Trimming removed 4 bases from V and 4 bases from J; junction bases left unmatched: 19. In nucleotides, the CDR3 is TGTGCCAGCAGCCGCCTATACAGCAGGACTAGCCGGGATCCAGATACGCAGTATTTT. Its translation is CASSRLYSRTSRDPDTQYF.